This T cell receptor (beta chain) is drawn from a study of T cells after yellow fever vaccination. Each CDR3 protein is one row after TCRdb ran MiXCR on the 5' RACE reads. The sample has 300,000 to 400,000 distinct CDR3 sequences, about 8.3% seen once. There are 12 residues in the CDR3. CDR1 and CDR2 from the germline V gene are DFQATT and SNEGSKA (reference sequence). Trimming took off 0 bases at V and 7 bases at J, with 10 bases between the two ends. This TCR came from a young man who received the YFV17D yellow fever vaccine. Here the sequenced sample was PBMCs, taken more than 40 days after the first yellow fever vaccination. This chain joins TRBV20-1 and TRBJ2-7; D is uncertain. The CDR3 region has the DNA TGCAGTGCTAGAGACAGGTTATGGGAGCAGTACTTC. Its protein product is CSARDRLWEQYF.